The clone carrying this T cell receptor (beta chain) has just a few counts. Its antigen is undetermined. This sample is drawn from a study of Ad26.COV2.S vaccination and SARS-CoV-2 variants. Study-wide results and caveats: Similar non-spike TCR breadth was seen in vaccine and placebo recipients.

This CDR3 region has 13 residues. The J segment lost 4 bases and the V segment lost 3 bases, leaving 3 bases of the junction unmatched. Looked up from germline, CDR1 is SGHRS and CDR2 is YFSETQ. Treatment described: about 20 received Ad26.COV2.S at low or high dose, single or two shots; about 5 received placebo; per-sample allocation not given. Samples were taken on day 63 after the first vaccine or placebo injection. It was Wuhan-strain SARS-CoV-2 spike that the Ad26 vaccine vector expressed. Sequenced by immunoSEQ multiplex PCR; TCRdb stores in-frame clones only, minus some. The sample lists 500,000 or so clones; 85% to 90% were seen once.

The source of this sequence is a person aged 18-65 years who received the Ad26.COV2.S COVID-19 vaccine or a placebo. The material was peripheral blood, obtained in a trial of Ad26.COV2.S vaccine versus placebo. The V call is TRBV5-1, the J call TRBJ1-2, with 7 nucleotides matching TRBD1. The CDR3 DNA is TGCGCCAGCAGCTCGGGACAGATCTATGGCTACACCTTC. It translates to CASSSGQIYGYTF.